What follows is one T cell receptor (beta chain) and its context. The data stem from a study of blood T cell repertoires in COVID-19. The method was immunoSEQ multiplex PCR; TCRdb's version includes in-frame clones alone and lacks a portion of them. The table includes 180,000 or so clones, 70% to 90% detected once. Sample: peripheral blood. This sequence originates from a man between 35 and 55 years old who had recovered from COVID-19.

The DNA for the CDR3 is TGTGCCAGCAGTACCGGGACAGGGTATGGGGAAAAAAACATTCAGTACTTC. This codes for CASSTGTGYGEKNIQYF. The chain links TRBV2 to TRBJ2-4; 9 nucleotides agree with TRBD1. Germline CDR1 reads SNHLY; CDR2 reads FYNNEI. V shed 5 bases, J shed 4 bases, and the junction held 12 bases outside the gene matches. The length of the CDR3 is 17 residues.